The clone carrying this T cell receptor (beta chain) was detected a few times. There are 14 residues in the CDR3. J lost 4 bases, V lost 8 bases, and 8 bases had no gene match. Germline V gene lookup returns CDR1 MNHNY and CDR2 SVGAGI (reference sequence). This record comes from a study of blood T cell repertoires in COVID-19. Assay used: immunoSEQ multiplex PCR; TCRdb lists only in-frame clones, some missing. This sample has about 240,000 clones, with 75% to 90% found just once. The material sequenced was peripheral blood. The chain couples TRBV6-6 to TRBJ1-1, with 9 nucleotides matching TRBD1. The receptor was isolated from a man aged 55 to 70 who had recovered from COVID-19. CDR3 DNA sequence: TGTGCCAGCCCCCGGACAGGGGAAAGCACTGAAGCTTTCTTT. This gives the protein CASPRTGESTEAFF.